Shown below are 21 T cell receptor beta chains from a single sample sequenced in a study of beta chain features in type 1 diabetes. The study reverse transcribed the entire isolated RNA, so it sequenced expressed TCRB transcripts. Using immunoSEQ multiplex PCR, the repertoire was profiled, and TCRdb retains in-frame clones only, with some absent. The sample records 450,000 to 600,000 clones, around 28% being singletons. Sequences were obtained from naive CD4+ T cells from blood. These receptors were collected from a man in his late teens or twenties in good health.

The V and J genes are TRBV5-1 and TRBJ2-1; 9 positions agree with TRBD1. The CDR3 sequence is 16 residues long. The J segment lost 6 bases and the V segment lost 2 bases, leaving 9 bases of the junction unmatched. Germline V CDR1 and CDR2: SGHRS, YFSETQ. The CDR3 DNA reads TGCGCCAGCAGCTTCCAGGACAGGGGACATACCAATGAGCAGTTCTTC. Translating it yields CASSFQDRGHTNEQFF.

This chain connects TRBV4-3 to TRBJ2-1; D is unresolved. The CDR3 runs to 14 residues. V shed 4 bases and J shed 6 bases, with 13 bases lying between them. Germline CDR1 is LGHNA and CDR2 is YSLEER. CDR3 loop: CASSRTELANEQFF. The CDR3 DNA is TGCGCCAGCAGCCGAACCGAACTGGCCAATGAGCAGTTCTTC.

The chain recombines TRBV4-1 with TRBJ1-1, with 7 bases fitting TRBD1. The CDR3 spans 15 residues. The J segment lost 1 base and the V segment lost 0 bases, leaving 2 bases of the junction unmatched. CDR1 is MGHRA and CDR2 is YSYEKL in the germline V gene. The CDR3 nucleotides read TGCGCCAGCAGCCAAGATCACAGGGGGAACACTGAAGCTTTCTTT. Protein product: CASSQDHRGNTEAFF.

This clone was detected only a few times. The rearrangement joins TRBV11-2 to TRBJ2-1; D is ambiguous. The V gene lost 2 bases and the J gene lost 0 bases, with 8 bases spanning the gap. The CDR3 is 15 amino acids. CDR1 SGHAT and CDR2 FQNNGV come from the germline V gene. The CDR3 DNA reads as TGTGCCAGCAGCTTATCAGCGTCCTCCTACAATGAGCAGTTCTTC. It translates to CASSLSASSYNEQFF.

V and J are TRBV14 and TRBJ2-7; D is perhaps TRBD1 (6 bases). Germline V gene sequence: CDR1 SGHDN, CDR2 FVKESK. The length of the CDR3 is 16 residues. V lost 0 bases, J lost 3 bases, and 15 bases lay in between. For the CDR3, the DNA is TGTGCCAGCAGCCAAGATCCGGGCCAGGGGAGCTACGAGCAGTACTTC. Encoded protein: CASSQDPGQGSYEQYF. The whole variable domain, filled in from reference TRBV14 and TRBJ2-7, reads EAGVTQFPSHSVIEKGQTVTLRCDPISGHDNLYWYRRVMGKEIKFLLHFVKESKQDESGMPNNRFLAERTGGTYSTLKVQPAELEDSGVYFCASSQDPGQGSYEQYFGPGTRLTVT.

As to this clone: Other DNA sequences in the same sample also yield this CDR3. CDR3 residues: CAWRRGIHTTNEKLFF. DNA for the CDR3: TGTGCCTGGAGACGTGGAATCCATACAACTAATGAAAAACTGTTTTTT. The chain uses TRBV30 and TRBJ1-4, with unresolved D. Trimming took 3 bases from V and 0 from J, leaving 14 bases between them. CDR1 and CDR2 from the germline V gene are GTSNPN and SVGIG (reference sequence). CDR3 length equals 16 residues.

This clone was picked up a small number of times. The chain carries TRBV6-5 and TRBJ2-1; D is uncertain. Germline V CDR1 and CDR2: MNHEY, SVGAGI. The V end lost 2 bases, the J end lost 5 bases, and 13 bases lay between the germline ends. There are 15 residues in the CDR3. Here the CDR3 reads CASSYTRLGNNEQFF. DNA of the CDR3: TGTGCCAGCAGTTACACCCGGCTAGGAAACAATGAGCAGTTCTTC.

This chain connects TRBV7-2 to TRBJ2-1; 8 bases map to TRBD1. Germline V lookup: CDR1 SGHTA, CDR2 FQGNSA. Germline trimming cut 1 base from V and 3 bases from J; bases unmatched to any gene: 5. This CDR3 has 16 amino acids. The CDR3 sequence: CASSLGSGGFYNEQFF. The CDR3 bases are TGTGCCAGCAGCTTAGGGTCAGGGGGCTTCTACAATGAGCAGTTCTTC.

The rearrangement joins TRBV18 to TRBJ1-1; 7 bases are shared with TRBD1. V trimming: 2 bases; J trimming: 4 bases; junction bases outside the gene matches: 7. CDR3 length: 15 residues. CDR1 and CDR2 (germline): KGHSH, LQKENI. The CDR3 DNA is TGTGCCAGCTCACCAGGACAGGAAACGTCCACTGAAGCTTTCTTT. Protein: CASSPGQETSTEAFF. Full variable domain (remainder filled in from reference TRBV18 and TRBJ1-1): NAGVMQNPRHLVRRRGQEARLRCSPMKGHSHVYWYRQLPEEGLKFMVYLQKENIIDESGMPKERFSAEFPKEGPSILRIQQVVRGDSAAYFCASSPGQETSTEAFFGQGTRLTVV.

CDR3 coding DNA: TGTGCCAGCAGCGTATTAGCGGGAGGACGGAAGGGGAACGGGGAGCTGTTTTTT. This gives the protein CASSVLAGGRKGNGELFF. The chain joins TRBV9 to TRBJ2-2; 10 bases line up with TRBD2. The CDR3 has 18 residues. V was pared by 1 base and J by 7 bases, with 13 bases of the junction left unmatched. Looked up from germline, CDR1 is SGDLS and CDR2 is YYNGEE.

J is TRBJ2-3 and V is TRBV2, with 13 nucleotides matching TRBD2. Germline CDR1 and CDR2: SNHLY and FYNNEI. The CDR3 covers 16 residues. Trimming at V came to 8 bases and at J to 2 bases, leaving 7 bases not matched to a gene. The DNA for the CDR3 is TGTGCCAGCTTGAGGACTAGCGGGAGCTACACAGATACGCAGTATTTT. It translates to CASLRTSGSYTDTQYF.

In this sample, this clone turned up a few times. The CDR3 here is CAWSPGLGQATRYEQYF. CDR3 coding DNA: TGTGCCTGGAGTCCGGGCCTGGGACAGGCGACGCGGTACGAGCAGTACTTC. The chain joins TRBV30 to TRBJ2-7, with 8 nucleotides matching TRBD1. The CDR3 has 17 residues. The germline CDR1 and CDR2 sequences are GTSNPN and SVGIG (reference sequence). Unmatched junction bases numbered 16, after V lost 2 bases and J lost 4 bases.

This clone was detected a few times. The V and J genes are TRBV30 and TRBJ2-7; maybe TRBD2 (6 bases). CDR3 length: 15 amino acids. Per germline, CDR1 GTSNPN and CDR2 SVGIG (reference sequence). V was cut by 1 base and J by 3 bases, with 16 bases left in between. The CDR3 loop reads CAWSESRGFDYEQYF. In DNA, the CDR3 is TGTGCCTGGAGTGAGTCGCGGGGCTTCGACTACGAGCAGTACTTC.

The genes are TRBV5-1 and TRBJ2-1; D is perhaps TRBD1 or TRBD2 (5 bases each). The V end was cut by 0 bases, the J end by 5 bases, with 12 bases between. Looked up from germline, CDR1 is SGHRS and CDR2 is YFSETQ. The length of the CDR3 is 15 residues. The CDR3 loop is CASSLGVGRDNEQFF. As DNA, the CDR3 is TGCGCCAGCAGCTTGGGCGTGGGGCGGGACAATGAGCAGTTCTTC.

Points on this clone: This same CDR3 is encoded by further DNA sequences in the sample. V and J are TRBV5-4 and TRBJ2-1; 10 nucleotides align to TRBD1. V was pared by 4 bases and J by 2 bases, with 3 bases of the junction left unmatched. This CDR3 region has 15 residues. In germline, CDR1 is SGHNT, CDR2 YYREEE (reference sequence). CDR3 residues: CASSLDRGTYNEQFF. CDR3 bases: TGTGCCAGCAGCCTGGACAGGGGGACCTACAATGAGCAGTTCTTC.

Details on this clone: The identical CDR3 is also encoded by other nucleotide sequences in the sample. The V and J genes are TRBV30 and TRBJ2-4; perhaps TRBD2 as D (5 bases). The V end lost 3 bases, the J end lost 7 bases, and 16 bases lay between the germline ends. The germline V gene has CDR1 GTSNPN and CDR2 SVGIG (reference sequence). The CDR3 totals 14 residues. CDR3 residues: CAWSGGLDGNIQYF. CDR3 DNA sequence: TGTGCCTGGAGCGGCGGGCTTGACGGGAACATTCAGTACTTC.

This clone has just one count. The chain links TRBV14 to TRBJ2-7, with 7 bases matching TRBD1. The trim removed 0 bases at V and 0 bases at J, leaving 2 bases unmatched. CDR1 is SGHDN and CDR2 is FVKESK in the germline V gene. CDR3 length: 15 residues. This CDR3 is CASSQENRGSYEQYF. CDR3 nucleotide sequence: TGTGCCAGCAGCCAAGAGAACAGGGGCTCCTACGAGCAGTACTTC.

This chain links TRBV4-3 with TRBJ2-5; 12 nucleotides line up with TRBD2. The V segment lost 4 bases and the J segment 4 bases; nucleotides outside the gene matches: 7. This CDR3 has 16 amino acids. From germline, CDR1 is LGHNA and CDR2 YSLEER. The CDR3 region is CASSRDLAGGRETQYF. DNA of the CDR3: TGCGCCAGCAGCCGGGATCTAGCGGGAGGGAGAGAGACCCAGTACTTC.

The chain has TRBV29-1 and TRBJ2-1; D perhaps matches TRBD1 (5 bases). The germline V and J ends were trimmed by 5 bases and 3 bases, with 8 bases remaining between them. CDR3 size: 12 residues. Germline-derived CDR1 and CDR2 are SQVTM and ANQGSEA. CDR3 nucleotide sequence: TGCAGCGTTTATAGGGGCTACAATGAGCAGTTCTTC. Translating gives CSVYRGYNEQFF.

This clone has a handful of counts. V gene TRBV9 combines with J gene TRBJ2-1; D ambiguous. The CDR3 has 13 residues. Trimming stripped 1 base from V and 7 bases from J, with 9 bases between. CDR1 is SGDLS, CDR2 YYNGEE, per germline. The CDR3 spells CASSVTSGNEQFF. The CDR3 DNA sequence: TGTGCCAGCAGCGTAACGAGTGGGAATGAGCAGTTCTTC.

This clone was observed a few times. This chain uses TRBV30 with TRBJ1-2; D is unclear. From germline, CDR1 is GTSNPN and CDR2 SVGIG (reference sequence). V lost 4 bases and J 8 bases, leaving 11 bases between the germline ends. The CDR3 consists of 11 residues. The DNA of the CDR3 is TGTGCCTGGAAAGGGTTCCAAGGCTACACCTTC. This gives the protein CAWKGFQGYTF.